The 18 T cell receptor beta chains below come from one sample, sequenced in a study of CD8 T cells in ankylosing spondylitis (dated by TCRdb to the late 2010s). The library was made by 5' RACE. The sequencer listed for this sample is Illumina HiSeq 2500. The public reads were reanalyzed by TCRdb: fastp trimming at Q25, MiXCR alignment, in-frame beta chains only. Rows with one shared CDR3 protein collapse into an entry with the most common genes and DNA. The sample has a few hundred thousand distinct CDR3 sequences on record, 11% of them singletons. The ten largest clones represent roughly 9% of the sample. The sequenced sample consisted of blood, either unsorted or a sorted T cell fraction (not recorded which). Receptor source: a female donor with ankylosing spondylitis or in good health (not recorded which).

This clonotype was seen at least ten times. This rearrangement joins TRBV20-1 to TRBJ2-3; 7 nucleotides agree with TRBD2. The CDR3 contains 15 residues. Losses at the gene ends were 5 bases for V and 2 bases for J; bases not matched to a gene: 10. Germline values: CDR1 DFQATT, CDR2 SNEGSKA (reference sequence). CDR3 protein: CSAGSSSGATDTQYF. The CDR3 coding sequence is TGCAGTGCTGGTTCTTCTAGCGGTGCCACAGATACGCAGTATTTT.

As regards this clonotype: A much bigger clone sits one base away, suggesting this may be a read error. The chain combines TRBV20-1 with TRBJ1-6; TRBD1 might be the D (5 bases). The CDR3 covers 17 residues. From germline, CDR1 is DFQATT and CDR2 SNEGSKA (reference sequence). CDR3: CCALRGLGVGYNSPLHF. CDR3 bases: TGCTGTGCGCTCAGAGGGTTAGGGGTTGGGTATAATTCACCCCTCCACTTT.

V gene TRBV27 combines with J gene TRBJ1-5; D may be TRBD1 (5 bases). Germline V lookup: CDR1 MNHEY, CDR2 SMNVEV (reference sequence). V was shortened by 8 bases and J by 6 bases, with 20 bases between the two germline ends. This CDR3 has 15 residues. For the CDR3, the DNA is TGTGCCAGCTCTCGGGGCGACCAGGTTAGTCAGCCCCAGCATTTT. Encoded protein: CASSRGDQVSQPQHF.

This clonotype was found many times. CDR3 region: CASSPQALAKNIQYF. CDR3 DNA: TGCGCCAGCAGCCCTCAGGCCTTAGCCAAAAACATTCAGTACTTC. The V and J genes are TRBV4-3 and TRBJ2-4; D is undetermined. The CDR3 loop spans 15 amino acids. Trimming took off 4 bases at V and 0 bases at J, with 10 bases between the two ends. Germline CDR1 reads LGHNA; CDR2 reads YSLEER.

This clonotype was counted at least ten times. The chain recombines TRBV29-1 with TRBJ2-5; no reliable D call. Trimming removed 6 bases at V and 4 bases at J, with 12 bases between. CDR1 and CDR2 (germline): SQVTM, ANQGSEA. The CDR3 runs to 12 residues. The CDR3, as DNA: TGCAGCGTCTACAACATGGGAGAGACCCAGTACTTC. Encoded protein: CSVYNMGETQYF.

The sample holds many counts of this clonotype. J is TRBJ2-2 and V is TRBV12-3 or TRBV12-4; 10 nucleotides align to TRBD2. CDR3 length: 15 residues. V shed 5 bases and J 4 bases; nucleotides not matched to a gene: 4. The chain's CDR3 is CASSSGGVTTGELFF. The DNA of the CDR3 is TGTGCCAGCAGTAGCGGGGGGGTCACCACCGGGGAGCTGTTTTTT.

This clonotype was seen ten or more times. The chain uses TRBV7-2 and TRBJ1-3; D is possibly TRBD1 (6 bases). Germline CDR1 and CDR2: SGHTA and FQGNSA. The CDR3 is 16 amino acids. V was trimmed by 3 bases and J by 0 bases, leaving 12 bases between them. CDR3 amino acids: CASSFGGLGSGNTIYF. CDR3 nucleotide sequence: TGTGCCAGCAGCTTTGGGGGCCTAGGCTCTGGAAACACCATATATTTT.

This chain joins TRBV12-3 or TRBV12-4 and TRBJ2-4; a possible D gene is TRBD1 (5 bases). Trimming took off 0 bases at V and 8 bases at J, with 8 bases between the two ends. This CDR3 has 13 amino acids. This CDR3 reads CASSLAARDIQYF. The CDR3 nucleotides are TGTGCCAGCAGTTTAGCAGCCAGGGACATTCAGTACTTC.

This clonotype was detected only a few times. The rearrangement links TRBV3-1 to TRBJ2-1; D not certain. Trimming stripped 7 bases from V and 0 bases from J, with 13 bases between. Germline assignment: CDR1 LGHDT and CDR2 YNNKEL (reference sequence). This CDR3 has 15 amino acids. The CDR3 reads CASKDAAASYNEQFF. The CDR3 nucleotides read TGTGCCAGCAAAGACGCGGCGGCCTCCTACAATGAGCAGTTCTTC.

This clonotype was observed a few times. This rearrangement joins TRBV5-1 to TRBJ2-2; D might be TRBD2 (6 bases). V was trimmed by 7 bases and J by 2 bases, leaving 15 bases between them. Germline lookup yields CDR1 SGHRS and CDR2 YFSETQ. CDR3 length: 15 amino acids. The CDR3 DNA is TGCGCCAGCGGAGGCGGGAACTTAAACACCGGGGAGCTGTTTTTT. Residues: CASGGGNLNTGELFF.

The chain links TRBV20-1 to TRBJ2-5, with TRBD1 matching over 8 bases. V lost 1 base to trimming and J lost 0 bases; unmatched junction nucleotides: 13. The CDR3 extends over 18 amino acids. Germline CDR1 DFQATT, CDR2 SNEGSKA (reference sequence). CDR3 bases: TGCAGTGCTAGAGTCTTGGAATCTGACAGGGGCCACCAAGAGACCCAGTACTTC. Its translation is CSARVLESDRGHQETQYF.

This clonotype has a handful of counts. The chain couples TRBV28 to TRBJ1-4; D call uncertain. Germline assignment: CDR1 MDHEN and CDR2 SYDVKM. The CDR3 consists of 16 residues. Deletions cut 5 bases from V and 0 bases from J, with 13 bases between. CDR3 in amino acids: CASSQMQPATNEKLFF. CDR3 nucleotide sequence: TGTGCCAGCAGTCAAATGCAACCGGCAACTAATGAAAAACTGTTTTTT. Using reference TRBV28 and TRBJ1-4 for the parts outside the CDR3, the full variable domain is DVKVTQSSRYLVKRTGEKVFLECVQDMDHENMFWYRQDPGLGLRLIYFSYDVKMKEKGDIPEGYSVSREKKERFSLILESASTNQTSMYLCASSQMQPATNEKLFFGSGTQLSVL.

This clonotype was observed many times. This chain uses TRBV7-9 with TRBJ2-1; D unclear. Germline CDR1 and CDR2: SEHNR and FQNEAQ (reference sequence). The CDR3 is 15 residues long. The V end lost 5 bases, the J end lost 6 bases, and 17 bases lay between the germline ends. The CDR3 bases are TGTGCCAGCAGCCAGCAGCCGTTGGTCTCCAATGAGCAGTTCTTC. This codes for CASSQQPLVSNEQFF.

This clonotype was observed many times. The rearrangement links TRBV7-2 to TRBJ1-4; maybe TRBD1 (5 bases). Germline V CDR1 and CDR2: SGHTA, FQGNSA. The CDR3 contains 15 residues. Trimming left V 1 base short and J 4 bases short, with 10 bases between. The CDR3 DNA sequence: TGTGCCAGCAGCTTAGGGGGACGGATTAATGAAAAACTGTTTTTT. Translation: CASSLGGRINEKLFF.

This chain links TRBV20-1 with TRBJ1-6; tentative D call: TRBD1 (6 bases). Trimming removed 5 bases at V and 5 bases at J, with 16 bases between. CDR3 size: 15 residues. CDR1 and CDR2 (germline): DFQATT, SNEGSKA (reference sequence). CDR3 sequence (DNA): TGCAGTGCTGTACTAGGGGGATGGAATAATTCACCCCTCCACTTT. It specifies CSAVLGGWNNSPLHF.

This clonotype was counted between two and nine times. The chain combines TRBV2 with TRBJ1-5; tentatively, D is TRBD1 (6 bases). Germline values: CDR1 SNHLY, CDR2 FYNNEI. The ends were cut back, 5 bases at V and 1 base at J, with 12 bases in the middle. This CDR3 has 15 residues. The CDR3 is CASSTSTGSNQPQHF. The CDR3 DNA follows: TGTGCCAGCAGTACCTCCACAGGGAGCAATCAGCCCCAGCATTTT.

For this clonotype: Just one base apart from a much larger clone, this may be a read error. V and J are TRBV7-9 and TRBJ1-1; no definite D call. This CDR3 region has 16 residues. CDR1 is SEHNR, CDR2 FQNEAQ, per germline (reference sequence). Trimming removed 2 bases from V and 3 bases from J, with 16 bases in between. CDR3 sequence: CASSLNGSPLYTEAFF. DNA for the CDR3: TGTGCCAGCAGCTTAAACGGCAGCCCGTTGTACACTGAAGCTTTCTTT.

Details on this clonotype: A much larger clone lies a single base off, so this may be a read error. This chain uses TRBV5-8 with TRBJ1-2; D is unresolved. Germline-derived CDR1 and CDR2 are SGHTS and YDEGEE. CDR3 length equals 12 residues. The CDR3 is CASSFYRYGDTF. The CDR3 DNA reads as TGTGCCAGCAGCTTCTACAGATATGGCGACACCTTC.